This T cell receptor beta chain was documented in a study of T-cell reconstitution after alpha-beta-depleted transplantation in children. Findings and limits, study-wide: There were reportedly several hundred expanded graft clones from which alpha-beta T cells came about two months after transplant. From newly produced T cells came most of the T-cell counts and diversity one year after transplant. Surviving recipient cells, namely T cells and thymic progenitors, were the source of high day-60 TCRbeta diversity in some patients.

Preparation of the TCRbeta library was carried out with unique molecular identifiers. TCRdb called the PCR reads again in MiXCR, with one record for every CDR3 protein. Among fewer than 1 million distinct CDR3 sequences listed, around 17% were seen once. This clonotype was seen only a few times. Its antigen remains unidentified. The sequence came from a male patient between 10 and 17 years old who had a stem cell transplant for acute lymphoblastic leukemia, so the T cells may come from the graft donor. The sample here was PBMCs, mostly from graft donor cells, taken 360 days after TCRalphabeta/CD19-depleted stem cell transplant.

CDR3 residues: CASSDREANTEAFF. CDR3 nucleotide sequence: TGTGCCAGCTCGGACAGAGAGGCGAACACTGAAGCTTTCTTT. The chain uses TRBV19 and TRBJ1-1; D is perhaps TRBD1 (6 bases). CDR3 length: 14 amino acids. Trimming removed 9 bases from V and 1 base from J, with 15 bases in between. The germline gives CDR1 LNHDA, CDR2 SQIVND (reference sequence). The variable domain in full, completed from reference TRBV19 and TRBJ1-1, reads DGGITQSPKYLFRKEGQNVTLSCEQNLNHDAMYWYRQDPGQGLRLIYYSQIVNDFQKGDIAEGYSVSREKKESFPLTVTSAQKNPTAFYLCASSDREANTEAFFGQGTRLTVV.